The rows below give T cell receptor beta chains drawn from one sample of a study of CD8 T cells in ankylosing spondylitis. TCRdb redid the calling of the 5' RACE reads with MiXCR, one entry per CDR3 protein. The sample lists roughly 490,000 distinct CDR3 sequences, roughly 5% occurring once. Material for sequencing was blood, either unsorted or a sorted T cell fraction (not recorded which). All receptors derive from a male donor with ankylosing spondylitis. CDR3s include the opening cysteine and the closing phenylalanine or tryptophan.

v_call cdr3_aa
TRBV5-6 CASSLLAPGDTQYF
TRBV20-1 CSATAGVDTDTQYF
TRBV29-1 CSVESAEANTGELFF
TRBV18 CASSPVAGSSYEQYF
TRBV4-3 CASSTKRGELFF
TRBV6-5 CASSYPLGGSGRTNEQFF
TRBV25-1 CASSERNRNTGELFF
TRBV10-2 CASSESDPYAETAYEQYF
TRBV6-1 CASSVNFGLVAFF
TRBV20-1 CSARDHGVRNTQYF
TRBV29-1 CSVGGRLAQPGEQYF
TRBV19 CASSIRTGNTGELFF
TRBV6-5 CASSYSRVTEQYF
TRBV21-1 CASSKPRGLPTQMRVAKNIQYF
TRBV20-1 CSALRQPNTEAFF
TRBV5-1 CASSPLPSYNEQFF
TRBV12-3/TRBV12-4 CASRLTGQGYEQYF
TRBV29-1 CSVEPLGYPQFF
TRBV12-3/TRBV12-4 CASRPNRGPGNTIYF
TRBV7-2 CASSLDGWNSNQPQHF
TRBV4-3 CASSQDKGARGQPQHF
TRBV7-9 CASSLVLAAQAFF
TRBV20-1 CSASPTAASYEQYF
TRBV20-1 CSARGGTRDSPLHF
TRBV6-2/TRBV6-3 CASSYSTSSKNIQYF
TRBV19 CASSPRGLEKLFF
TRBV7-2 CASSLRTAAEQFF
TRBV6-1 CASSAGGRTNEKLFF
TRBV19 CASVHLNTEAFF
TRBV5-1 CASSQEGQYTEAFF
TRBV20-1 CSASGQVDNEQFF
TRBV20-1 CSARDLWTEETQYF